The 2 T cell receptor beta chains in this list originate from one sample, sequenced in a study of CD8 T cells in Susac syndrome. An input of roughly 0.5 to 1 ug of RNA was subjected to reverse transcription using random hexamers. TCRdb re-called the immunoSEQ multiplex PCR reads with MiXCR, one entry per CDR3 protein. There are a few hundred thousand distinct CDR3 sequences in the sample; more than 85% occur only once, and 0.082% lies in the top ten. The sequenced sample consisted of CD4+ T cells from PBMCs. Source of these receptors: a human donor with multiple sclerosis.

V usage is TRBV2 and J usage is TRBJ2-1, with a possible D match to TRBD1 (6 bases). This CDR3 comprises 14 residues. V was trimmed by 6 bases and J by 2 bases, leaving 11 bases between them. The germline gives CDR1 SNHLY, CDR2 FYNNEI. Here the CDR3 reads CASRERTAYNEQFF. The CDR3, as DNA: TGTGCCAGCAGAGAGAGGACAGCCTACAATGAGCAGTTCTTC.

This chain links TRBV18 with TRBJ1-1; no firm D call. CDR1 and CDR2 from the germline V gene are KGHSH and LQKENI. V was cut by 2 bases and J by 6 bases, with 4 bases left in between. The CDR3 totals 11 residues. The CDR3 spells CASSPGAEAFF. As DNA, the CDR3 is TGTGCCAGCTCACCAGGGGCTGAAGCTTTCTTT.